This TCR beta chain was sequenced during a study of T cell clusters in autoimmune cytopenias. Looked up from germline, CDR1 is SGHTA and CDR2 is FQGNSA. The CDR3 is 15 amino acids. TRB rearrangements were amplified by touch-down multiplex PCR with mixed TRB-A/B primers. TCRdb reprocessed the multiplex PCR reads and keeps a single row for each CDR3 protein, giving no DNA. This listing includes about 7,400 distinct CDR3 sequences. This clonotype registers medium-sized by frequency. Its antigen is undetermined. Overall study findings and caveats: TRB repertoire shifts in secondary cytopenia and chronic lymphocytic leukemia mostly reflected lymphoma, not autoimmunity. The T cell clusters were defined only in silico, without experimental functional validation.

TRB amplification used 250 ng of peripheral blood genomic DNA. Specimen: peripheral blood. The sequence came from a human donor with an autoimmune cytopenia or autoimmune hepatitis (not recorded which). The rearrangement uses TRBV7-2 and TRBJ2-2; TCRdb reports TRBD1, a call that lacks DNA to check it against. The CDR3 reads CASSQRAIDTGELFF.